The 23 T cell receptor beta chains below all came from one sample that was sequenced in a study of cytomegalovirus exposure and HLA in healthy donors. The PCR used 60 Vbeta and 13 Jbeta primers. Some clones are missing from TCRdb's copy, which holds only in-frame ones; the method was immunoSEQ multiplex PCR. Seen in this sample are about 150,000 clones; the ten most common clones hold approximately 2.3%. Sample: PBMCs. The receptors originated from a man aged 25 to 40 in good health and CMV-seronegative.

The V and J genes are TRBV7-9 and TRBJ2-7; D is unresolved. The germline CDR1 and CDR2 sequences are SEHNR and FQNEAQ (reference sequence). The CDR3 is 11 amino acids. Trimming stripped 5 bases from V and 3 bases from J, with 5 bases between. The CDR3 loop reads CASSVSYEQYF. DNA of the CDR3: TGTGCCAGCAGCGTTAGCTACGAGCAGTACTTC. The full variable domain, completed using reference TRBV7-9 and TRBJ2-7, is DTGVSQNPRHKITKRGQNVTFRCDPISEHNRLYWYRQTLGQGPEFLTYFQNEAQLEKSRLLSDRFSAERPKGSFSTLEIQRTEQGDSAMYLCASSVSYEQYFGPGTRLTVT.

CDR3 region: CASSPGTSGRPTYEQYF. CDR3 bases: TGTGCCAGCAGCCCTGGGACTAGCGGGAGGCCTACCTACGAGCAGTACTTC. The rearrangement joins TRBV11-2 to TRBJ2-7; 15 nucleotides align to TRBD2. Germline V lookup: CDR1 SGHAT, CDR2 FQNNGV. V gave up 5 bases and J gave up 2 bases; unmatched junction bases: 7. This CDR3 spans 17 amino acids.

The chain couples TRBV7-7 to TRBJ2-3; weak D call: TRBD1 (5 bases). Germline loops: CDR1 SSHAT, CDR2 FNYEAQ (reference sequence). This CDR3 contains 13 residues. Deletions cut 2 bases from V and 7 bases from J, with 10 bases between. The CDR3 DNA reads as TGTGCCAGCAGCTTAAACAGGTGGAATACGCAGTATTTT. Protein sequence: CASSLNRWNTQYF.

This sequence joins TRBV7-9 and TRBJ1-2; TRBD1 might be the D (5 bases). Per the germline V gene, CDR1 is SEHNR and CDR2 is FQNEAQ (reference sequence). The ends were cut back, 0 bases at V and 7 bases at J, with 9 bases in the middle. The CDR3 has 13 amino acids. The chain's CDR3 is CASSLAVGAGYTF. As DNA, the CDR3 is TGTGCCAGCAGCTTAGCGGTAGGGGCTGGCTACACCTTC.

The chain links TRBV10-3 to TRBJ2-5; no clear D. The end of the DNA aligns better with TRBJ2-7, so the J call may be wrong. CDR1 and CDR2 from the germline V gene are ENHRY and SYGVKD. This CDR3 contains 13 residues. CDR3 sequence reads: CAISDTETYEQYF. The DNA of the CDR3 is TGTGCCATCAGTGATACAGAAACCTACGAGCAGTACTTC.

V gene TRBV5-1 combines with J gene TRBJ2-5; 12 nucleotides match TRBD2. With 0 bases clipped from V and 11 bases from J, the junction kept 5 bases outside the gene matches. Germline V CDR1 and CDR2: SGHRS, YFSETQ. The CDR3 loop spans 14 amino acids. CDR3 loop: CASSLDASGREQYF. DNA of the CDR3: TGCGCCAGCAGCTTGGATGCTAGCGGGAGGGAGCAGTACTTC.

The rearrangement joins TRBV18 to TRBJ2-7; TRBD2 might be the D (6 bases). Trimming removed 3 bases from V and 2 bases from J, with 11 bases in between. CDR1 is KGHSH, CDR2 LQKENI, per germline. CDR3 size: 14 residues. In DNA form, the CDR3 reads TGTGCCAGCTCACCCGTGGCGGGGACCTACGAGCAGTACTTC. This sequence encodes CASSPVAGTYEQYF.

Concerning this clone itself: One junction end disagrees with the germline gene, perhaps due to a read error. CDR3 sequence reads: CATSGSGLGSGYTF. CDR3 bases: TGTGCCACCAGTGGATCAGGGTTGGGGTCTGGCTACACCTTC. The V and J genes are TRBV28 and TRBJ1-2; a possible D gene is TRBD1 (5 bases). The CDR3 is 14 amino acids. The germline V gene has CDR1 MDHEN and CDR2 SYDVKM.

As concerns this clone: Since the CDR3 does not end with the conserved phenylalanine or tryptophan, this likely comes from a read error. J is TRBJ1-1 and V is TRBV14; 7 nucleotides line up with TRBD1. Looked up from germline, CDR1 is SGHDN and CDR2 is FVKESK. The junction had 5 bases not matched to a gene; V was cut back by 4 bases and J by 0 bases. This CDR3 has 15 residues. This CDR3 is CASSPQQGMNTEAFL. The CDR3 DNA is TGTGCCAGCAGCCCCCAACAGGGGATGAACACTGAAGCTTTCCTT.

V and J are TRBV5-6 and TRBJ1-1, with 7 positions matching TRBD1. This CDR3 comprises 13 residues. V was clipped by 4 bases and J by 8 bases; unmatched bases: 8. Per the germline V gene, CDR1 is SGHDT and CDR2 is YYEEEE. The CDR3 sequence: CASSPTGALEAFF. CDR3 sequence (DNA): TGTGCCAGCAGCCCCACAGGGGCCCTAGAAGCTTTCTTT.

This chain connects TRBV4-1 to TRBJ2-1, with 9 bases lining up with TRBD2. Germline assignment: CDR1 MGHRA and CDR2 YSYEKL. The CDR3 has 15 residues. V lost 5 bases to trimming and J lost 5 bases; unmatched junction nucleotides: 7. CDR3 nucleotides: TGCGCCAGCAGCTTCGGGACTAGCTTTAACAATGAGCAGTTCTTC. This codes for CASSFGTSFNNEQFF.

Concerning this clone: The sample has other DNA sequences that encode this CDR3 too. The chain carries TRBV7-9 and TRBJ2-7; the match to TRBD2 covers 9 bases. The junction had 1 base not matched to a gene; V was cut back by 3 bases and J by 1 base. This CDR3 comprises 14 residues. Germline values: CDR1 SEHNR, CDR2 FQNEAQ (reference sequence). CDR3 amino acids: CASSFTSGSYEQYF. In DNA form, the CDR3 reads TGTGCCAGCAGCTTCACTAGCGGGTCCTACGAGCAGTACTTC.

The rearrangement links TRBV9 to TRBJ2-7; a possible D gene is TRBD1 (6 bases). Trimming stripped 2 bases from V and 5 bases from J, with 11 bases between. Per the germline V gene, CDR1 is SGDLS and CDR2 is YYNGEE. The CDR3 has 13 amino acids. The CDR3 DNA reads as TGTGCCAGCAGCGTCACAGGGTTCGACGAGCAGTACTTC. This sequence encodes CASSVTGFDEQYF.

As to this clone: One junction end disagrees with the germline gene, perhaps due to a read error. The chain has TRBV4-1 and TRBJ2-7, with 11 bases lining up with TRBD2. Germline V gene data show CDR1 as MGHRA and CDR2 as YSYEKL. The CDR3 covers 18 residues. The CDR3 nucleotides read TGCGCCGGCAGGCCAACACTCTTTAGCGGGAGGGAGTCCTACGAGCAGTACTTC. Encoded protein: CAGRPTLFSGRESYEQYF.

The chain links TRBV7-9 to TRBJ1-2; 8 bases fit TRBD1. Germline assignment: CDR1 SEHNR and CDR2 FQNEAQ (reference sequence). The CDR3 length is 14 residues. The junction had 1 base not matched to a gene; V was cut back by 2 bases and J by 2 bases. This CDR3 reads CASSLRQGNYGYTF. As DNA, the CDR3 is TGTGCCAGCAGCTTAAGACAGGGGAACTATGGCTACACCTTC.

The chain couples TRBV6-4 to TRBJ2-1; TRBD2 matches 11 bases. V lost 5 bases to trimming and J lost 5 bases; unmatched junction nucleotides: 5. The germline V gene encodes CDR1 MRHNA and CDR2 SNTAGT. The CDR3 loop spans 15 amino acids. The CDR3 spells CASSPTSGTNNEQFF. The CDR3, as DNA: TGTGCCAGCAGTCCGACTAGCGGGACGAACAATGAGCAGTTCTTC.

The rearrangement links TRBV12-5 to TRBJ1-1, with D possibly being TRBD1 (5 bases). The CDR3 consists of 15 residues. Germline CDR1 and CDR2: LGHNT and FRNRAP. The ends were cut back, 5 bases at V and 3 bases at J, with 16 bases in the middle. The DNA of the CDR3 is TGTGCTAGTGGTCGCTTCAGGGTGGCGGACACTGAAGCTTTCTTT. As protein: CASGRFRVADTEAFF. Full variable domain (rest looked up from reference TRBV12-5 and TRBJ1-1): DARVTQTPRHKVTEMGQEVTMRCQPILGHNTVFWYRQTMMQGLELLAYFRNRAPLDDSGMPKDRFSAEMPDATLATLKIQPSEPRDSAVYFCASGRFRVADTEAFFGQGTRLTVV.

The J gene is TRBJ2-7, the V gene TRBV28; 8 bases match TRBD1. CDR1 MDHEN and CDR2 SYDVKM come from the germline V gene. The CDR3 runs 14 residues. The V segment lost 2 bases and the J segment 7 bases; nucleotides outside the gene matches: 7. CDR3 in amino acids: CASSLRTGKREQYF. The CDR3 DNA follows: TGTGCCAGCAGTTTACGGACAGGGAAGAGGGAGCAGTACTTC.

V is TRBV20-1 and J is TRBJ2-7; no reliable D call. CDR1 is DFQATT and CDR2 is SNEGSKA in the germline V gene (reference sequence). The CDR3 has 11 amino acids. V lost 6 bases and J 7 bases, leaving 13 bases between the germline ends. The CDR3 spells CSADPADEQYF. DNA of the CDR3: TGCAGTGCCGACCCGGCGGATGAGCAGTACTTC.

This rearrangement joins TRBV10-2 to TRBJ1-4; a possible D gene is TRBD1 (5 bases). CDR1 and CDR2 (germline): WSHSY, SAAADI. The CDR3 is 16 residues long. V was trimmed by 5 bases and J by 5 bases, leaving 18 bases between them. This CDR3 is CASSSIFSGLNEKLFF. The DNA for the CDR3 is TGCGCCAGCAGTTCAATTTTTTCAGGGTTAAATGAAAAACTGTTTTTT.

The chain recombines TRBV6-4 with TRBJ2-1, with D possibly being TRBD2 (5 bases). V was cut by 3 bases and J by 8 bases, with 11 bases left in between. The CDR3 is 13 residues long. The germline gives CDR1 MRHNA, CDR2 SNTAGT. The CDR3 DNA reads TGTGCCAGCAGTGAGGAGGAACAGCATGAGCAGTTCTTC. It specifies CASSEEEQHEQFF.

The chain links TRBV7-9 to TRBJ2-7; TRBD2 aligns across 14 bases. The CDR3 extends over 18 amino acids. Germline V gene lookup returns CDR1 SEHNR and CDR2 FQNEAQ (reference sequence). V trimming: 5 bases; J trimming: 4 bases; junction bases outside the gene matches: 13. In nucleotides, the CDR3 is TGTGCCAGCAGCACCCCCCCCGGACTAGCGGGAGGTGTGTACGAGCAGTACTTC. Amino acids: CASSTPPGLAGGVYEQYF.

The rearrangement uses TRBV18 and TRBJ1-1, with TRBD1 identical over 7 bases. V trimming: 0 bases; J trimming: 4 bases; junction bases outside the gene matches: 2. Germline CDR1 reads KGHSH; CDR2 reads LQKENI. This CDR3 contains 14 residues. CDR3 sequence: CASSPPRGPTEAFF. CDR3 sequence (DNA): TGTGCCAGCTCACCACCGAGGGGGCCCACTGAAGCTTTCTTT.